Below are 16 T cell receptor beta chains sequenced from a single sample in a study of shared clonotypes between healthy human individuals (dated by TCRdb to about 2020). Libraries came from the immunoSEQ multiplex PCR assay. This immuneACCESS table, as held by TCRdb, lists in-frame sequences with V and J called but not all clones. Of the missing ones, under half trace to an unresolved V gene in checked studies; the others have no known cause. Present in this sample are more than 900,000 clones, approximately 80% of which were seen just once. The ten largest account for roughly 0.61% of the sample. The material sequenced was memory CD4+ T cells from PBMCs. This specimen's cell subset or site label, interpreted: CD45RA-negative fraction. The source of these receptors is a man aged 18 to 29 in good health. Some clones in this sample may be carry-over from other donors' samples.

The J gene is TRBJ1-4, the V gene TRBV2, with 7 bases aligning to TRBD1. Germline lookup yields CDR1 SNHLY and CDR2 FYNNEI. The CDR3 is 13 residues long. The V and J ends lost 7 bases and 8 bases, in that order; junction bases with no gene match: 7. The CDR3 DNA follows: TGTGCCAGCACCGCGGGCAGGGGGGAAAAACTGTTTTTT. Its translation is CASTAGRGEKLFF.

The V call is TRBV4-2, the J call TRBJ1-2; the D is unclear. CDR1 LGHNA and CDR2 YNFKEQ come from the germline V gene. The CDR3 extends over 14 amino acids. With 3 bases removed from V and 2 bases from J, the gap between germline ends came to 10 bases. This CDR3 reads CASSHENRNYGYTF. CDR3 DNA sequence: TGTGCCAGCAGCCACGAGAATCGGAACTATGGCTACACCTTC.

The chain is built from TRBV7-8 and TRBJ2-3, with 8 bases aligning to TRBD2. CDR3 length: 18 residues. CDR1 is SGHVS, CDR2 FQNEAQ, per germline. After removal of 1 base from V and 3 bases from J, the junction contained 12 bases not matched to a gene. The CDR3 bases are TGTGCCAGCAGCTTAGGGTTGAAGGGACTAGTAAGGACAGATACGCAGTATTTT. Its protein product is CASSLGLKGLVRTDTQYF.

The chain carries TRBV10-3 and TRBJ2-5; D tentatively reads TRBD1 or TRBD2 (5 bases each). CDR1 and CDR2 (germline): ENHRY, SYGVKD. The V end was cut by 2 bases, the J end by 5 bases, with 12 bases between. The CDR3 is 14 residues long. The CDR3 loop is CAISEHGTRETQYF. The CDR3 region has the DNA TGTGCCATCAGTGAGCACGGGACCCGGGAGACCCAGTACTTC.

This clone was picked up one time. CDR3 region: CASSRDYIFYNEQFF. The CDR3 DNA follows: TGTGCCAGCAGCCGGGACTACATTTTTTACAATGAGCAGTTCTTC. The rearrangement joins TRBV4-2 to TRBJ2-1; the match to TRBD2 covers 7 bases. V lost 4 bases to trimming and J lost 4 bases; unmatched junction nucleotides: 7. From germline, CDR1 is LGHNA and CDR2 YNFKEQ. The CDR3 sequence is 15 residues long.

CDR3 loop: CASSGTADPGGSGNTIYF. In DNA form, the CDR3 reads TGTGCCAGCTCCGGGACAGCCGACCCAGGGGGCTCTGGAAACACCATATATTTT. The rearrangement links TRBV2 to TRBJ1-3, with TRBD1 identical over 7 bases. This CDR3 comprises 18 residues. The J segment lost 0 bases and the V segment lost 8 bases, leaving 16 bases of the junction unmatched. Germline CDR1 and CDR2: SNHLY and FYNNEI.

The chain employs TRBV9 and TRBJ1-3, with D tentatively TRBD1 (5 bases). Germline CDR1 and CDR2: SGDLS and YYNGEE. This CDR3 comprises 15 residues. Trimming shortened V by 4 bases and J by 0 bases, and 11 bases separated the two germline ends. As DNA, the CDR3 is TGTGCCAGCAGCTTTAGTAGGGGCTCTGGAAACACCATATATTTT. This codes for CASSFSRGSGNTIYF. Looking up the rest from reference TRBV9 and TRBJ1-3 gives the full variable domain: DSGVTQTPKHLITATGQRVTLRCSPRSGDLSVYWYQQSLDQGLQFLIQYYNGEERAKGNILERFSAQQFPDLHSELNLSSLELGDSALYFCASSFSRGSGNTIYFGEGSWLTVV.

This chain uses TRBV20-1 with TRBJ1-1; D call uncertain. CDR3 length: 11 residues. Germline CDR1 and CDR2: DFQATT and SNEGSKA (reference sequence). V dropped 5 bases and J dropped 6 bases, with 10 bases sitting between them. CDR3 coding DNA: TGCAGTGCTCCCGAGTGGTCTGAAGCTTTCTTT. It codes for CSAPEWSEAFF.

The genes are TRBV28 and TRBJ2-1, with D perhaps TRBD1 (6 bases). The CDR3 spans 13 residues. Germline V gene data show CDR1 as MDHEN and CDR2 as SYDVKM. The V end was cut by 5 bases, the J end by 12 bases, with 17 bases between. The CDR3 loop is CASSRANQGWQFF. The CDR3 nucleotides are TGTGCCAGCAGTCGCGCCAACCAGGGGTGGCAGTTCTTC.

The chain carries TRBV5-1 and TRBJ1-3; 8 bases line up with TRBD1. Germline lookup yields CDR1 SGHRS and CDR2 YFSETQ. The V gene end was trimmed by 2 bases and the J gene end by 1 base; junction bases not matched to a gene: 2. The CDR3 consists of 15 residues. CDR3 sequence reads: CASSLQGGSGNTIYF. The CDR3 DNA reads as TGCGCCAGCAGCTTACAGGGGGGTTCTGGAAACACCATATATTTT.

The chain joins TRBV5-6 to TRBJ2-1, with D uncertain. The germline V gene encodes CDR1 SGHDT and CDR2 YYEEEE. V gave up 4 bases and J gave up 6 bases, with 20 bases separating them. The CDR3 sequence is 16 residues long. CDR3 DNA sequence: TGTGCCAGCAGCCTCGTTACGACCGCAGGCTTCAATGAGCAGTTCTTC. Its protein is CASSLVTTAGFNEQFF.

The genes are TRBV5-1 and TRBJ2-2; perhaps TRBD2 as D (5 bases). V lost 4 bases, J lost 1 base, and 14 bases lay in between. The CDR3 extends over 16 amino acids. Germline V gene sequence: CDR1 SGHRS, CDR2 YFSETQ. CDR3 nucleotides: TGCGCCAGCAGCCCAATCCGGGGAAGGAACACCGGGGAGCTGTTTTTT. It yields the protein CASSPIRGRNTGELFF. Complete variable domain (other parts from reference TRBV5-1 and TRBJ2-2): KAGVTQTPRYLIKTRGQQVTLSCSPISGHRSVSWYQQTPGQGLQFLFEYFSETQRNKGNFPGRFSGRQFSNSRSEMNVSTLELGDSALYLCASSPIRGRNTGELFFGEGSRLTVL.

The CDR3 is CAWSGGQGEAFF. Written as DNA, the CDR3 is TGTGCCTGGAGTGGTGGACAGGGTGAAGCTTTCTTT. The J gene is TRBJ1-1, the V gene TRBV30; 8 nucleotides agree with TRBD1. V gave up 1 base and J gave up 7 bases; unmatched junction bases: 2. The CDR3 covers 12 residues. Looked up from germline, CDR1 is GTSNPN and CDR2 is SVGIG (reference sequence).

The chain links TRBV28 to TRBJ1-4; 7 positions agree with TRBD1. CDR1 and CDR2 (germline): MDHEN, SYDVKM. V lost 5 bases to trimming and J lost 0 bases; unmatched junction nucleotides: 9. The CDR3 has 17 amino acids. As DNA, the CDR3 is TGTGCCAGCAGTCCCAGACAGGGCTATGCAACTAATGAAAAACTGTTTTTT. Translated: CASSPRQGYATNEKLFF.

A note on this clone: Other DNA sequences in this sample translate to the same CDR3. V gene TRBV6-5 combines with J gene TRBJ1-1; possibly TRBD1 for D (5 bases). V lost 5 bases to trimming and J lost 2 bases, with 12 bases between them. The germline CDR1 and CDR2 sequences are MNHEY and SVGAGI. This CDR3 has 14 amino acids. The CDR3 DNA is TGTGCCAGCAGTACCGGGACCGCTAACACTGAAGCTTTCTTT. Its translation: CASSTGTANTEAFF.

V and J are TRBV7-2 and TRBJ2-5; TRBD2 matches at 11 bases. V lost 4 bases to trimming and J lost 5 bases; unmatched junction nucleotides: 6. The CDR3 consists of 15 residues. The germline V gene encodes CDR1 SGHTA and CDR2 FQGNSA. Here the CDR3 DNA reads TGTGCCAGCAGCTCCTCCGGGACTAGCGGTGAGACCCAGTACTTC. Protein product: CASSSSGTSGETQYF.